Below, one TCR beta chain is given with its context. Its antigen is still unknown. This entry comes from a study of blood T cells in healthy people across ages. About the study: Every two T cells gave about one barcoded beta molecule via template switching. The study, taken as a whole, reports: When one million T cells were used, diversity estimates were thought to be underestimates.

A sample-barcoded 5' primer and a J-beta primer mix were used in a second PCR of roughly 7 to 11 cycles. TCRdb reprocessed the 5' RACE reads via MiXCR and lists one record per CDR3 protein. The data contain 800,000 or so distinct CDR3 sequences, 35% to 60% of them singletons. Trimming cost V 4 bases and J 0 bases; bases outside gene matches: 9. This CDR3 contains 18 residues. Per the germline V gene, CDR1 is LGHNA and CDR2 is YSLEER. Aged roughly 6 to 95, donors were systemically healthy Caucasians from Russia. Total RNA was isolated from each sample in quantities of at least 5.5 micrograms. This TCR was recovered from a man older than 75 in good health. Sequencing used blood. The chain links TRBV4-3 to TRBJ2-2; 9 bases align to TRBD2. In nucleotides, the CDR3 is TGCGCCAGCAGCCGAGACACTAGCGGGTTCACGAACACCGGGGAGCTGTTTTTT. It is translated as CASSRDTSGFTNTGELFF.